The rows below give T cell receptor beta chains drawn from one sample of a study of blood T cell repertoires in COVID-19. The protocol was immunoSEQ multiplex PCR, while the TCRdb copy is restricted to in-frame clones and leaves out a portion. The sample holds about 110,000 clones, 70% to 90% seen once. The sample comprised peripheral blood. All receptors derive from a human donor in a cohort sampled during active COVID-19. The CDR3 runs from the conserved cysteine through the conserved F or W. D genes are given only for firm matches. Not all rows give a size; the values are once, few, many and, for expanded clones, a class.

J: TRBJ2-3; size: few; D: TRBD2; V: TRBV30; CDR3: CAWSTLAGTSTDTQYF; DNA: TGTGCCTGGAGTACCCTAGCGGGGACTAGCACAGATACGCAGTATTTT
J: TRBJ1-1; size: once; D: .; V: TRBV7-2; CDR3: CASRFQGLRRTEAFF; DNA: TGTGCCAGCAGGTTTCAGGGACTCCGAAGGACTGAAGCTTTCTTT
J: TRBJ1-1; size: .; D: TRBD1; V: TRBV2; CDR3: CASSRRGLQGGPEAFF; DNA: TGTGCCAGCAGTCGCCGGGGTTTGCAGGGGGGACCTGAAGCTTTCTTT
J: TRBJ2-6; size: .; D: .; V: TRBV5-1; CDR3: CASRQTASGANVLTF; DNA: TGCGCCAGCAGGCAGACAGCATCTGGGGCCAACGTCCTGACTTTC
J: TRBJ1-1; size: .; D: .; V: TRBV30; CDR3: CAWSSNSGNPRAFF; DNA: TGTGCCTGGAGCAGCAACAGCGGCAACCCTAGAGCTTTCTTT
J: TRBJ1-1; size: .; D: .; V: TRBV5-5; CDR3: CASSLVTMNTEAFF; DNA: TGTGCCAGCAGCTTGGTGACTATGAACACTGAAGCTTTCTTT
J: TRBJ1-5; size: .; D: .; V: TRBV2; CDR3: CASHSDGGVRQPQHF; DNA: TGTGCCAGCCATTCCGATGGGGGGGTCCGACAGCCCCAGCATTTT
J: TRBJ2-7; size: .; D: TRBD2; V: TRBV4-3; CDR3: CASSQGTEREREYEQYF; DNA: TGCGCCAGCAGCCAAGGAACCGAGCGGGAGAGGGAATACGAGCAGTACTTC
J: TRBJ2-7; size: .; D: TRBD1; V: TRBV28; CDR3: CASRRIYSGQGSYEQYF; DNA: TGTGCCAGCAGGCGAATTTATTCGGGACAGGGCTCCTACGAGCAGTACTTC
J: TRBJ1-4; size: .; D: TRBD1; V: TRBV7-9; CDR3: CASSSAAGGGEKLFF; DNA: TGTGCCAGCAGCTCAGCTGCAGGGGGAGGTGAAAAACTGTTTTTT
J: TRBJ2-1; size: once; D: TRBD2; V: TRBV7-3; CDR3: CASSSTVSGTGNEQFF; DNA: TGTGCCAGCAGCTCCACCGTTAGCGGGACGGGCAATGAGCAGTTCTTC
J: TRBJ1-1; size: .; D: TRBD1; V: TRBV4-3; CDR3: CASSRYRGAEAFF; DNA: TGCGCCAGCAGCCGATACAGGGGTGCTGAAGCTTTCTTT
J: TRBJ2-1; size: .; D: TRBD1; V: TRBV11-2; CDR3: CASSLEGQGGRGEQFF; DNA: TGTGCCAGCAGCCTCGAGGGACAGGGAGGTAGAGGTGAGCAGTTCTTC
J: TRBJ2-5; size: .; D: TRBD1; V: TRBV10-3; CDR3: CAISKHTGVLETQYF; DNA: TGTGCCATCAGCAAGCATACAGGGGTTTTAGAGACCCAGTACTTC
J: TRBJ2-1; size: .; D: .; V: TRBV3-1/TRBV3-2; CDR3: CASSQAGISYNEQFF; DNA: TGTGCCAGCAGCCAAGCAGGCATCTCCTACAATGAGCAGTTCTTC
J: TRBJ2-3; size: once; D: .; V: TRBV10-3; CDR3: CAIGLAADTQYF; DNA: TGTGCCATCGGGCTAGCAGCAGATACGCAGTATTTT
J: TRBJ2-7; size: .; D: .; V: TRBV5-4; CDR3: CASSFEANNRNSEQYF; DNA: TGTGCCAGCAGCTTCGAGGCCAATAACAGGAATAGCGAGCAGTACTTC
J: TRBJ1-2; size: .; D: TRBD1; V: TRBV30; CDR3: CAWRLGQGATDGYTF; DNA: TGTGCCTGGAGATTGGGTCAGGGGGCGACGGATGGCTACACCTTC
J: TRBJ2-5; size: few; D: TRBD2; V: TRBV5-1; CDR3: CASSDTSGGETQYF; DNA: TGCGCCAGCAGCGATACCTCGGGGGGAGAGACCCAGTACTTC
J: TRBJ2-5; size: .; D: .; V: TRBV2; CDR3: CATGGGNRQETQYF; DNA: TGTGCCACCGGTGGAGGGAATCGCCAAGAGACCCAGTACTTC
J: TRBJ1-3; size: .; D: .; V: TRBV18; CDR3: CASSAGSSGNTIYF; DNA: TGTGCCAGCTCTGCCGGGAGCTCTGGAAACACCATATATTTT
J: TRBJ2-1; size: once; D: .; V: TRBV7-9; CDR3: CASSKGGTYNEQFF; DNA: TGTGCCAGCAGCAAAGGCGGGACCTACAATGAGCAGTTCTTC
J: TRBJ2-7; size: .; D: TRBD2; V: TRBV9; CDR3: CASSVEGTSIYEQYF; DNA: TGTGCCAGCAGCGTAGAAGGGACTAGTATCTACGAGCAGTACTTC
J: TRBJ2-1; size: .; D: TRBD2; V: TRBV5-1; CDR3: CASTSTSVRNEQFF; DNA: TGCGCCAGCACCTCAACTAGCGTGCGCAATGAGCAGTTCTTC
J: TRBJ1-1; size: .; D: .; V: TRBV28; CDR3: CASEQDRNTEAFF; DNA: TGTGCCAGCGAACAAGACAGGAACACTGAAGCTTTCTTT
J: TRBJ2-6; size: .; D: .; V: TRBV27; CDR3: CASAPPPAGANVLTF; DNA: TGTGCCAGCGCTCCTCCCCCGGCTGGGGCCAACGTCCTGACTTTC
J: TRBJ2-4; size: .; D: TRBD1; V: TRBV5-1; CDR3: CASSSGQGLKNIQYF; DNA: TGCGCCAGCAGCTCCGGACAGGGGCTCAAAAACATTCAGTACTTC
J: TRBJ2-5; size: .; D: TRBD1; V: TRBV27; CDR3: CASSLDRGRETQYF; DNA: TGTGCCAGCAGCCTCGACAGGGGGCGGGAGACCCAGTACTTC
J: TRBJ2-1; size: .; D: TRBD2; V: TRBV7-7; CDR3: CASSLAGGQSNEQFF; DNA: TGTGCTAGCAGCTTAGCGGGGGGGCAGTCCAATGAGCAGTTCTTC
J: TRBJ1-5; size: .; D: .; V: TRBV11-2; CDR3: CASSFGQGNQPQHF; DNA: TGTGCCAGCAGCTTTGGTCAGGGGAATCAGCCCCAGCATTTT
J: TRBJ1-1; size: few; D: TRBD1; V: TRBV2; CDR3: CASRGQMNTEAFF; DNA: TGTGCCAGCAGGGGACAGATGAACACTGAAGCTTTCTTT
J: TRBJ2-5; size: few; D: TRBD2; V: TRBV11-3; CDR3: CASSLGGSGGLQETQYF; DNA: TGTGCCAGCAGCTTAGGAGGTAGCGGGGGATTACAAGAGACCCAGTACTTC
J: TRBJ1-4; size: .; D: .; V: TRBV29-1; CDR3: CSVSGLDEKLFF; DNA: TGCAGCGTTTCAGGGTTGGATGAAAAACTGTTTTTT
J: TRBJ1-4; size: .; D: .; V: TRBV10-1; CDR3: CASSEGTSAANEKLFF; DNA: TGCGCCAGCAGTGAGGGGACTTCAGCGGCTAATGAAAAACTGTTTTTT
J: TRBJ2-1; size: .; D: .; V: TRBV5-1; CDR3: CASSLARALFLNEQFF; DNA: TGCGCCAGCAGCTTGGCCAGGGCACTCTTTCTTAATGAGCAGTTCTTC
J: TRBJ2-3; size: .; D: TRBD2; V: TRBV10-1; CDR3: CASSKRGTDTQYF; DNA: TGCGCCAGCAGTAAGCGGGGGACAGATACGCAGTATTTT
J: TRBJ2-6; size: .; D: TRBD2; V: TRBV12-5; CDR3: CASGLVRPGGGSGANVLTF; DNA: TGTGCTAGTGGTTTGGTACGGCCCGGGGGGGGCTCTGGGGCCAACGTCCTGACTTTC
J: TRBJ2-3; size: .; D: .; V: TRBV10-1; CDR3: CASSAGTNTDTQYF; DNA: TGCGCCAGCAGTGCTGGGACAAACACAGATACGCAGTATTTT
J: TRBJ2-3; size: .; D: TRBD2; V: TRBV4-2; CDR3: CASSQDRWASGDQRGTQYF; DNA: TGTGCCAGCAGCCAAGATAGGTGGGCTAGCGGGGACCAAAGGGGTACGCAGTATTTT
J: TRBJ1-4; size: .; D: .; V: TRBV19; CDR3: CASKTKGWGREKLFF; DNA: TGTGCCAGCAAGACCAAGGGGTGGGGGCGTGAAAAACTGTTTTTT
J: TRBJ1-2; size: .; D: TRBD1; V: TRBV18; CDR3: CASSSGGSANYGYTF; DNA: TGTGCCAGCTCATCAGGGGGCTCCGCTAACTATGGCTACACCTTC
J: TRBJ2-3; size: .; D: .; V: TRBV11-3; CDR3: CASSAQGVTDTQYF; DNA: TGTGCCAGCAGCGCCCAAGGGGTCACAGATACGCAGTATTTT
J: TRBJ2-7; size: once; D: .; V: TRBV28; CDR3: CASQRSYEQYF; DNA: TGTGCCAGCCAACGGAGCTACGAGCAGTACTTC
J: TRBJ1-1; size: .; D: .; V: TRBV3-1/TRBV3-2; CDR3: CASSQVTVNTEAFF; DNA: TGTGCCAGCAGCCAAGTTACGGTGAACACTGAAGCTTTCTTT
J: TRBJ2-6; size: .; D: .; V: TRBV4-2; CDR3: CASSQDGGAGANVLTF; DNA: TGTGCCAGCAGCCAAGATGGGGGCGCTGGGGCCAACGTCCTGACTTTC
J: TRBJ2-1; size: .; D: TRBD2; V: TRBV2; CDR3: CATTFRTSGKMAFEQFF; DNA: TGTGCCACCACCTTCCGGACTAGCGGGAAGATGGCGTTTGAGCAGTTCTTC
J: TRBJ1-6; size: .; D: .; V: TRBV7-9; CDR3: CASRRDGVDSPLHF; DNA: TGTGCCAGCAGGAGGGATGGGGTAGACTCACCCCTCCACTTT
J: TRBJ1-1; size: .; D: .; V: TRBV28; CDR3: CASGHLMNTEAFF; DNA: TGTGCCAGCGGACACCTCATGAACACTGAAGCTTTCTTT
J: TRBJ2-7; size: .; D: TRBD1; V: TRBV4-2; CDR3: CASSQRNRGHEQYF; DNA: TGTGCCAGCAGCCAGAGAAACAGGGGCCACGAGCAGTACTTC
J: TRBJ1-1; size: .; D: TRBD1; V: TRBV19; CDR3: CASIPTGGGGVNTEAFF; DNA: TGTGCCAGTATACCTACAGGGGGAGGTGGGGTGAACACTGAAGCTTTCTTT
J: TRBJ1-1; size: .; D: .; V: TRBV18; CDR3: CASSLWNTEAFF; DNA: TGTGCCAGCTCACTCTGGAACACTGAAGCTTTCTTT
J: TRBJ2-3; size: .; D: TRBD2; V: TRBV4-3; CDR3: CASSQVAGGPTDTQYF; DNA: TGCGCCAGCAGCCAAGTGGCGGGAGGGCCGACAGATACGCAGTATTTT
J: TRBJ2-7; size: .; D: TRBD2; V: TRBV4-1; CDR3: CASSLGASGYYEWYF; DNA: TGCGCCAGCAGCCTAGGGGCTAGCGGCTACTACGAGTGGTACTTC
J: TRBJ2-7; size: .; D: .; V: TRBV27; CDR3: CASSFSVSYEQYF; DNA: TGTGCCAGCAGTTTCAGTGTCTCCTACGAGCAGTACTTC
J: TRBJ2-3; size: .; D: TRBD2; V: TRBV4-1; CDR3: CASSQGGLAGVDTQYF; DNA: TGCGCCAGCAGCCAAGGGGGGCTAGCGGGGGTAGATACGCAGTATTTT